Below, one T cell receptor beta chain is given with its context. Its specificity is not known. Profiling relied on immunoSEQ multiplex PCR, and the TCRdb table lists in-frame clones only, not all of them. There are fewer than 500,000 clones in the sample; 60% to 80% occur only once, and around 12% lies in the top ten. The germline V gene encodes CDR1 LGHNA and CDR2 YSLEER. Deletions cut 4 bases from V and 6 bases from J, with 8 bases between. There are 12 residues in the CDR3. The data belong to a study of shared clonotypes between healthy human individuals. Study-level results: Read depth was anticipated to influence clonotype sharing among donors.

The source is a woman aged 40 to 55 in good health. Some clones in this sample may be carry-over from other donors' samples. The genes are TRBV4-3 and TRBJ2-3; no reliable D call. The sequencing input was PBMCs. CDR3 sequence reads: CASSPSGDTQYF. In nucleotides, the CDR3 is TGCGCCAGCAGCCCTTCCGGGGATACGCAGTATTTT.